This T cell receptor (beta chain) was observed in a study of control samples from healthy donors and cancer patients. Sequencing was performed with immunoSEQ multiplex PCR; in TCRdb, only in-frame clones are kept and a portion is missing. This table has over 150,000 clones, roughly 95% appearing once. V lost 6 bases to trimming and J lost 2 bases; unmatched junction nucleotides: 5. Looked up from germline, CDR1 is ENHRY and CDR2 is SYGVKD. The CDR3 runs 14 residues. The receptor comes from a woman in her 30s in good health. V usage is TRBV10-3 and J usage is TRBJ2-3, with 7 bases aligning to TRBD2. The sequenced sample consisted of blood. The CDR3: CAISKRDYTDTQYF. The CDR3 nucleotides read TGTGCCATCAGCAAGCGGGACTACACAGATACGCAGTATTTT.